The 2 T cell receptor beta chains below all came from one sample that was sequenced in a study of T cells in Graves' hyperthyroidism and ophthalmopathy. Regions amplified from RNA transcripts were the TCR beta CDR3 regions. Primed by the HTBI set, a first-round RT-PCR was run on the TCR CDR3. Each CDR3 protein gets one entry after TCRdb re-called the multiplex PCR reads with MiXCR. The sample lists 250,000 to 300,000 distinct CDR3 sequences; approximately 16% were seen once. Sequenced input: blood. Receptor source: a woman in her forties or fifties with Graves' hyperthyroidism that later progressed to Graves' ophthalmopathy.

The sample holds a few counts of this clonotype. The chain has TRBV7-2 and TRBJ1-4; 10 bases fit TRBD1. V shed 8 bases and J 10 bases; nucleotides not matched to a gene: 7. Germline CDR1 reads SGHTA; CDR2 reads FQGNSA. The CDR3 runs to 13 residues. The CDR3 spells CASRDRGVGKLFF. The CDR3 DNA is TGTGCCAGCCGGGACAGGGGTGTGGGAAAACTGTTTTTT.

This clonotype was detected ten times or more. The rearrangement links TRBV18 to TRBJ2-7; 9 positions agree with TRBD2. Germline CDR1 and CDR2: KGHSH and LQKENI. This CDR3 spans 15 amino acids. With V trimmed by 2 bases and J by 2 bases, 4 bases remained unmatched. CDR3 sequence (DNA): TGTGCCAGCTCACCAGGAGCGGGAGGTCCCTACGAGCAGTACTTC. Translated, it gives CASSPGAGGPYEQYF. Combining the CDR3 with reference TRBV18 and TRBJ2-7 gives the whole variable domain NAGVMQNPRHLVRRRGQEARLRCSPMKGHSHVYWYRQLPEEGLKFMVYLQKENIIDESGMPKERFSAEFPKEGPSILRIQQVVRGDSAAYFCASSPGAGGPYEQYFGPGTRLTVT.